These 23 T cell receptor beta chains were all obtained from the same sample, sequenced in a study of T cell changes during pregnancy in multiple sclerosis. The data were produced by immunoSEQ multiplex PCR, yet TCRdb's version contains in-frame clones alone and is incomplete. Of 50,000 to 65,000 clones listed, 89% are singletons. The input for sequencing was peripheral blood, taken after pregnancy. The source of these receptors is a female donor with multiple sclerosis, enrolled in a pregnancy study.

The CDR3: CAWTEGVGYTF. DNA for the CDR3: TGTGCCTGGACCGAGGGGGTCGGCTACACCTTC. V gene TRBV30 combines with J gene TRBJ1-2, with TRBD1 as a possible D gene (6 bases). Germline V gene lookup returns CDR1 GTSNPN and CDR2 SVGIG (reference sequence). The ends were cut back, 4 bases at V and 8 bases at J, with 11 bases in the middle. The CDR3 sequence is 11 residues long. Full variable domain (outside the CDR3, taken from reference TRBV30 and TRBJ1-2): SQTIHQWPATLVQPVGSPLSLECTVEGTSNPNLYWYRQAAGRGLQLLFYSVGIGQISSEVPQNLSASRPQDRQFILSSKKLLLSDSGFYLCAWTEGVGYTFGSGTRLTVV.

The chain joins TRBV2 to TRBJ2-4; the match to TRBD1 covers 8 bases. The germline V gene has CDR1 SNHLY and CDR2 FYNNEI. The junction had 7 bases not matched to a gene; V was cut back by 6 bases and J by 0 bases. This CDR3 has 16 amino acids. The CDR3 coding sequence is TGTGCCAGCAGCCCGACAGGGGCAATAGCCAAAAACATTCAGTACTTC. This sequence encodes CASSPTGAIAKNIQYF.

The chain carries TRBV7-8 and TRBJ2-7; D gene uncertain. The germline CDR1 and CDR2 sequences are SGHVS and FQNEAQ. This CDR3 is 14 amino acids long. V lost 3 bases to trimming and J lost 2 bases, with 11 bases between them. CDR3 sequence: CASSFATSTYEQYF. CDR3 DNA sequence: TGTGCCAGCAGCTTTGCAACTTCTACCTACGAGCAGTACTTC.

The V call is TRBV7-2, the J call TRBJ2-2; D call uncertain. Trimming shortened V by 0 bases and J by 5 bases, and 16 bases separated the two germline ends. Germline V gives CDR1 SGHTA, CDR2 FQGNSA. The CDR3 is 17 amino acids. CDR3 nucleotides: TGTGCCAGCAGCTTAGCGCGGAATAGAATGAGAACCGGGGAGCTGTTTTTT. Its translation is CASSLARNRMRTGELFF.

The gene calls are TRBV20-1 and TRBJ2-1; D uncertain. CDR3 length: 11 residues. Trimming stripped 0 bases from V and 15 bases from J, with 12 bases between. Germline V gene data show CDR1 as DFQATT and CDR2 as SNEGSKA (reference sequence). Here the CDR3 DNA reads TGCAGTGCTAGAGATTTCGGGTCACCGTTCTTC. Residues: CSARDFGSPFF.

The V call is TRBV10-3, the J call TRBJ1-1; the D is unclear. Germline CDR1 ENHRY, CDR2 SYGVKD. The CDR3 sequence is 12 residues long. V lost 6 bases and J lost 1, with 6 bases in between. The CDR3 reads CAIRRGNTEAFF. DNA of the CDR3: TGTGCCATCAGGCGAGGGAACACTGAAGCTTTCTTT.

This rearrangement joins TRBV18 to TRBJ1-4, with D hard to call. The CDR3 is 15 amino acids. Germline CDR1 KGHSH, CDR2 LQKENI. The V gene lost 5 bases and the J gene lost 5 bases, with 15 bases spanning the gap. This CDR3 reads CASSFLGLRNEKLFF. CDR3 DNA sequence: TGTGCCAGCTCATTCCTAGGACTGAGAAATGAAAAACTGTTTTTT.

The V and J genes are TRBV6-6 and TRBJ2-7; D may be TRBD1 (6 bases). V was pared by 8 bases and J by 4 bases, with 15 bases between. Germline V lookup: CDR1 MNHNY, CDR2 SVGAGI (reference sequence). The CDR3 is 13 residues long. The CDR3 DNA sequence: TGTGCCAGCGTCCGGGACAAACCTTACGAGCAGTACTTC. Translating it yields CASVRDKPYEQYF.

The gene calls are TRBV19 and TRBJ1-2; maybe TRBD1 (6 bases). Trimming pared 6 bases from V and 8 bases from J, leaving 19 bases between. CDR3 length: 14 amino acids. CDR1 and CDR2 from the germline V gene are LNHDA and SQIVND (reference sequence). CDR3 bases: TGTGCCAGTAGGGGCCACATTCAGGGGAGAGGCTACACCTTC. Translating it yields CASRGHIQGRGYTF.

This chain connects TRBV4-2 to TRBJ2-7; tentative D call: TRBD1 (6 bases). The germline V and J ends were trimmed by 3 bases and 2 bases, with 14 bases remaining between them. CDR1 LGHNA and CDR2 YNFKEQ come from the germline V gene. The CDR3 is 15 amino acids. The CDR3: CASSQGDTRTYEQYF. The CDR3, as DNA: TGTGCCAGCAGCCAGGGGGACACCAGAACCTACGAGCAGTACTTC.

The V and J genes are TRBV29-1 and TRBJ2-1, with a possible D match to TRBD2 (6 bases). The CDR3 has 12 amino acids. Trimming shortened V by 3 bases and J by 4 bases, and 7 bases separated the two germline ends. CDR1 and CDR2 (germline): SQVTM, ANQGSEA. CDR3 amino acids: CSVERGYNEQFF. In nucleotides, the CDR3 is TGCAGCGTTGAGCGGGGATACAATGAGCAGTTCTTC.

The chain combines TRBV5-1 with TRBJ1-2; no clear D gene. CDR3 length equals 13 residues. Germline assignment: CDR1 SGHRS and CDR2 YFSETQ. Between the trimmed V and J ends, which lost 4 bases and 2 bases, there was a span of 9 bases. This CDR3 is CASSLGLNYGYTF. The DNA of the CDR3 is TGCGCCAGCAGCCTAGGACTGAACTATGGCTACACCTTC. Full variable domain (remainder filled in from reference TRBV5-1 and TRBJ1-2): KAGVTQTPRYLIKTRGQQVTLSCSPISGHRSVSWYQQTPGQGLQFLFEYFSETQRNKGNFPGRFSGRQFSNSRSEMNVSTLELGDSALYLCASSLGLNYGYTFGSGTRLTVV.

The chain employs TRBV11-2 and TRBJ2-5; 7 positions match TRBD2. The V gene's germline CDR1 is SGHAT and CDR2 FQNNGV. The CDR3 runs to 18 residues. Trimming cost V 3 bases and J 4 bases; bases outside gene matches: 17. The CDR3 reads CASSFRPPSAGRVETQYF. CDR3 sequence (DNA): TGTGCCAGCAGCTTCCGACCCCCCTCAGCGGGGAGGGTAGAGACCCAGTACTTC.

The genes are TRBV7-8 and TRBJ2-7; 10 bases map to TRBD2. The CDR3 totals 13 residues. V was clipped by 6 bases and J by 2 bases; unmatched bases: 1. From germline, CDR1 is SGHVS and CDR2 FQNEAQ. The CDR3 spells CASSGLAAYEQYF. The CDR3 DNA is TGTGCCAGCAGTGGACTAGCGGCCTACGAGCAGTACTTC.

V usage is TRBV6-5 and J usage is TRBJ2-3, with D possibly matching TRBD2 (7 bases). Germline V lookup: CDR1 MNHEY, CDR2 SVGAGI. The CDR3 extends over 15 amino acids. V shed 2 bases and J shed 2 bases, with 11 bases lying between them. The CDR3: CASSYERDNTDTQYF. Written as DNA, the CDR3 is TGTGCCAGCAGTTACGAGCGGGACAACACAGATACGCAGTATTTT.

The V gene is TRBV5-6, the J gene TRBJ2-3, with TRBD1 matching over 10 bases. The CDR3 has 15 amino acids. CDR1 SGHDT and CDR2 YYEEEE come from the germline V gene. V shed 4 bases, J shed 5 bases, and the junction held 7 bases outside the gene matches. The CDR3 DNA sequence: TGTGCCAGCAGCCAGCCGGGACAGGGGAGAGATACGCAGTATTTT. Translated: CASSQPGQGRDTQYF.

The chain carries TRBV18 and TRBJ2-3; D might be TRBD1 (7 bases). Trimming removed 2 bases at V and 3 bases at J, with 15 bases between. In germline, CDR1 is KGHSH, CDR2 LQKENI. The CDR3 runs to 16 residues. CDR3 nucleotide sequence: TGTGCCAGCTCACCAGGAGGGGGCGCTTTGACAGATACGCAGTATTTT. Translation: CASSPGGGALTDTQYF.

The chain couples TRBV5-1 to TRBJ1-5; 8 nucleotides agree with TRBD1. V dropped 4 bases and J dropped 7; count of bases not matched to a gene: 4. Germline assignment: CDR1 SGHRS and CDR2 YFSETQ. The CDR3 loop spans 13 amino acids. Here the CDR3 DNA reads TGCGCCAGCAGCCGGGACAGGAACCAGCCCCAGCATTTT. Residues: CASSRDRNQPQHF.

The rearrangement uses TRBV4-1 and TRBJ1-2; D gene uncertain. CDR1 is MGHRA, CDR2 YSYEKL, per germline. This CDR3 contains 13 residues. V was clipped by 5 bases and J by 1 base, with 8 bases between them. DNA of the CDR3: TGCGCCAGCAGCAGCTACTATAACTATGGCTACACCTTC. Its translation is CASSSYYNYGYTF.

The chain carries TRBV5-4 and TRBJ2-6; 8 bases are shared with TRBD1. The CDR3 extends over 17 amino acids. Trimming cost V 3 bases and J 2 bases; bases outside gene matches: 7. Germline CDR1 reads SGHNT; CDR2 reads YYREEE (reference sequence). Written as DNA, the CDR3 is TGTGCCAGCAGCTCCCGGACAGGGTTGGCTGGGGCCAACGTCCTGACTTTC. Translated: CASSSRTGLAGANVLTF.

This sequence joins TRBV2 and TRBJ2-5, with D maybe TRBD2 (5 bases). Trimming pared 4 bases from V and 3 bases from J, leaving 15 bases between. Germline V lookup: CDR1 SNHLY, CDR2 FYNNEI. This CDR3 has 15 amino acids. The CDR3 loop is CASSAVTTLEETQYF. Written as DNA, the CDR3 is TGTGCCAGCAGTGCAGTGACTACCCTAGAAGAGACCCAGTACTTC. Together with reference TRBV2 and TRBJ2-5, the CDR3 gives the full variable domain: EPEVTQTPSHQVTQMGQEVILRCVPISNHLYFYWYRQILGQKVEFLVSFYNNEISEKSEIFDDQFSVERPDGSNFTLKIRSTKLEDSAMYFCASSAVTTLEETQYFGPGTRLLVL.

J is TRBJ2-3 and V is TRBV11-2; 9 bases line up with TRBD1. The V gene end was trimmed by 3 bases and the J gene end by 5 bases; junction bases not matched to a gene: 12. Germline V gene sequence: CDR1 SGHAT, CDR2 FQNNGV. The CDR3 is made up of 17 amino acids. The CDR3 loop reads CASSFRDRVVRGDTQYF. CDR3 coding DNA: TGTGCCAGCAGCTTCAGGGACAGGGTTGTAAGAGGAGATACGCAGTATTTT.

This clone was observed a few times. The CDR3 sequence is CASSSRQGYEYF. In DNA, the CDR3 is TGTGCCAGCAGCTCAAGACAGGGTTACGAGTACTTC. This chain connects TRBV7-9 to TRBJ2-4; 7 bases are a match to TRBD1. V gave up 4 bases and J gave up 14 bases; unmatched junction bases: 8. The V gene's germline CDR1 is SEHNR and CDR2 FQNEAQ (reference sequence). This CDR3 has 12 amino acids.